This passage covers 21 T cell receptor beta chains from one sample sequenced in a study of identical twins. TCRdb reprocessed the 5' RACE reads with MiXCR, giving one entry per CDR3 protein. The repertoire has about 190,000 distinct CDR3 sequences, less than 20% of them found once; the top ten carry around two fifths. These data also featured in a second study, about T cells expressing NK-cell markers.

Sequenced: CD8+ T cells sorted from blood. These receptors were obtained from a woman between 18 and 29 years old in good health.

This rearrangement joins TRBV12-3 or TRBV12-4 to TRBJ1-1; D might be TRBD1 (6 bases). The CDR3 runs 13 residues. Trimming cost V 4 bases and J 5 bases, with 11 bases left between them. The chain's CDR3 is CASSWGARTEAFF. In nucleotides, the CDR3 is TGTGCCAGCAGTTGGGGGGCGCGAACTGAAGCTTTCTTT.

In its sample, this clonotype was seen a few times. The chain recombines TRBV27 with TRBJ1-5; D remains ambiguous. This CDR3 has 14 amino acids. Germline V lookup: CDR1 MNHEY, CDR2 SMNVEV (reference sequence). Between the trimmed V and J ends, which lost 3 bases and 5 bases, there was a span of 11 bases. The CDR3 region is CASSFGRTHQPQHF. CDR3 in DNA: TGTGCCAGCAGTTTCGGCAGAACCCATCAGCCCCAGCATTTT.

This clonotype was counted only a few times. The chain joins TRBV27 to TRBJ1-2, with D perhaps TRBD1 (5 bases). Trimming removed 6 bases at V and 2 bases at J, with 13 bases between. This CDR3 spans 14 amino acids. From germline, CDR1 is MNHEY and CDR2 SMNVEV (reference sequence). CDR3 amino acids: CASSPTGGNYGYTF. CDR3 DNA: TGTGCCAGCAGCCCCACGGGGGGGAACTATGGCTACACCTTC.

The rearrangement uses TRBV7-9 and TRBJ2-1, with TRBD2 matching 10 bases. From germline, CDR1 is SEHNR and CDR2 FQNEAQ (reference sequence). J gave up 4 bases and V 6 bases, and 6 bases lay outside the gene matches. CDR3 length: 15 residues. CDR3 region: CASRPSGGEYNEQFF. CDR3 in DNA: TGTGCCAGCAGACCAAGCGGGGGGGAATACAATGAGCAGTTCTTC. Filled out from reference TRBV7-9 and TRBJ2-1, the complete variable domain reads DTGVSQNPRHKITKRGQNVTFRCDPISEHNRLYWYRQTLGQGPEFLTYFQNEAQLEKSRLLSDRFSAERPKGSFSTLEIQRTEQGDSAMYLCASRPSGGEYNEQFFGPGTRLTVL.

This clonotype was seen more than once but under ten times. The chain has TRBV2 and TRBJ2-1; possible D gene TRBD2, 7 bases. Per the germline V gene, CDR1 is SNHLY and CDR2 is FYNNEI. The CDR3 length is 15 residues. V was clipped by 7 bases and J by 4 bases, with 17 bases between them. CDR3 bases: TGTGCCAGCATCGGCCCGGCGGGGGCTTACAATGAGCAGTTCTTC. Its translation: CASIGPAGAYNEQFF.

There are a few counts of this clonotype. The rearrangement links TRBV20-1 to TRBJ2-7; TRBD1 matches at 8 bases. The CDR3 totals 13 residues. Germline-derived CDR1 and CDR2 are DFQATT and SNEGSKA (reference sequence). V was pared by 6 bases and J by 0 bases, with 4 bases of the junction left unmatched. The CDR3 region has the DNA TGCAGTGCCCTGACAGGGGCCTCCTACGAGCAGTACTTC. It yields the protein CSALTGASYEQYF.

CDR3 DNA: TGTGCCAGCAGCTCCTCCGATTCTGGCGAGCAGTACTTC. It codes for CASSSSDSGEQYF. The V and J genes are TRBV11-2 and TRBJ2-7; D gene unclear. Per the germline V gene, CDR1 is SGHAT and CDR2 is FQNNGV. Trimming pared 4 bases from V and 6 bases from J, leaving 13 bases between. There are 13 residues in the CDR3.

This sequence joins TRBV5-1 and TRBJ2-1; D perhaps matches TRBD1 (6 bases). V gave up 5 bases and J gave up 4 bases, with 16 bases separating them. Germline V lookup: CDR1 SGHRS, CDR2 YFSETQ. The CDR3 sequence is 15 residues long. Here the CDR3 reads CASRETGEEYNEQFF. The CDR3 DNA sequence: TGCGCCAGCAGGGAGACAGGTGAAGAATACAATGAGCAGTTCTTC.

This chain links TRBV27 with TRBJ2-1; 9 bases map to TRBD2. This CDR3 is 15 amino acids long. Looked up from germline, CDR1 is MNHEY and CDR2 is SMNVEV (reference sequence). J gave up 5 bases and V 7 bases, and 9 bases lay outside the gene matches. The CDR3 loop reads CASNLIAGDDNEQFF. CDR3 DNA: TGTGCCAGCAACCTAATAGCGGGAGACGACAATGAGCAGTTCTTC.

The chain uses TRBV5-6 and TRBJ2-7; 8 positions agree with TRBD1. Trimming removed 4 bases from V and 4 bases from J; junction bases left unmatched: 4. The CDR3 totals 13 residues. Germline loops: CDR1 SGHDT, CDR2 YYEEEE. The CDR3 DNA reads as TGTGCCAGCAGCACGGGACAGGATTACGAGCAGTACTTC. Protein sequence: CASSTGQDYEQYF. Using reference TRBV5-6 and TRBJ2-7 for the parts outside the CDR3, the full variable domain is DAGVTQSPTHLIKTRGQQVTLRCSPKSGHDTVSWYQQALGQGPQFIFQYYEEEERQRGNFPDRFSGHQFPNYSSELNVNALLLGDSALYLCASSTGQDYEQYFGPGTRLTVT.

This clonotype was detected a few times. This sequence joins TRBV9 and TRBJ2-3; unclear D gene. Germline V gene lookup returns CDR1 SGDLS and CDR2 YYNGEE. The CDR3 is 12 residues long. Trimming cost V 4 bases and J 4 bases, with 7 bases left between them. The CDR3: CASSKAADTQYF. CDR3 nucleotides: TGTGCCAGCAGCAAGGCTGCAGATACGCAGTATTTT.

This clonotype came up a few times. The V gene is TRBV7-9, the J gene TRBJ2-7; D ambiguous. V dropped 2 bases and J dropped 4 bases, with 12 bases sitting between them. From germline, CDR1 is SEHNR and CDR2 FQNEAQ (reference sequence). The CDR3 totals 14 residues. CDR3 bases: TGTGCCAGCAGCTTAATCTTGCGACCTTACGAGCAGTACTTC. Its translation is CASSLILRPYEQYF.

This clonotype was detected a few times. This chain connects TRBV12-3 or TRBV12-4 to TRBJ1-5, with D possibly TRBD1 on 5 matching bases. Trimming took 4 bases from V and 9 from J, leaving 13 bases between them. CDR3 size: 13 residues. CDR3: CASSSTATGPQHF. CDR3 DNA sequence: TGTGCCAGCAGTTCGACAGCCACGGGGCCCCAGCATTTT.

V is TRBV10-3 and J is TRBJ1-3; D is perhaps TRBD1 (5 bases). CDR3 length equals 14 residues. Trimming pared 6 bases from V and 0 bases from J, leaving 9 bases between. Germline V gene lookup returns CDR1 ENHRY and CDR2 SYGVKD. This chain's CDR3 is CAIRGVSSGNTIYF. The CDR3 DNA is TGTGCCATCAGGGGGGTCAGCTCTGGAAACACCATATATTTT.

Details on this clonotype: An end of the junction differs from the germline gene, which may be a read error. The rearrangement joins TRBV6-1 to TRBJ1-5, with D unclear. This CDR3 has 13 amino acids. The germline CDR1 and CDR2 sequences are MNHNS and SASEGT. The CDR3 loop reads CASREGFNQPQHF. DNA for the CDR3: TGTGCCAGCAGGGAAGGGTTCAATCAGCCCCAGCATTTT.

This clonotype was observed a few times. The gene calls are TRBV11-2 and TRBJ2-2; 7 bases fit TRBD1. Germline V gene lookup returns CDR1 SGHAT and CDR2 FQNNGV. V shed 4 bases and J 1 base; nucleotides not matched to a gene: 12. The CDR3 length is 18 residues. The CDR3 loop is CASSSPRDRAKNTGELFF. CDR3 in DNA: TGTGCCAGCAGCTCACCCCGTGACAGGGCGAAGAACACCGGGGAGCTGTTTTTT.

This clonotype turned up a few times. The V call is TRBV7-9, the J call TRBJ1-2; no clear D. Trimming removed 3 bases from V and 5 bases from J, with 13 bases in between. The germline V gene has CDR1 SEHNR and CDR2 FQNEAQ (reference sequence). The CDR3 covers 14 residues. The CDR3 sequence: CASSLKEDPYGYTF. CDR3 bases: TGTGCCAGCAGCTTGAAGGAAGACCCATATGGCTACACCTTC.

The chain couples TRBV27 to TRBJ2-3, with D possibly being TRBD1 (5 bases). Trimming took 5 bases from V and 4 from J, leaving 19 bases between them. Germline V gene data show CDR1 as MNHEY and CDR2 as SMNVEV (reference sequence). This CDR3 is 16 amino acids long. CDR3 DNA sequence: TGTGCCAGCAGTCGCCCGGGCGGCAGGGTTGCAGATACGCAGTATTTT. Protein product: CASSRPGGRVADTQYF.

This clonotype has just a few counts. The V and J genes are TRBV25-1 and TRBJ2-3; the match to TRBD2 covers 8 bases. With 4 bases clipped from V and 2 bases from J, the junction kept 8 bases outside the gene matches. CDR3 length equals 16 residues. Germline V gene lookup returns CDR1 MGHDK and CDR2 SYGVNS. This CDR3 is CASSGRLAGFTDTQYF. The CDR3 nucleotides are TGTGCCAGCAGTGGAAGGCTAGCGGGTTTCACAGATACGCAGTATTTT.

This clonotype was seen at least ten times. The J gene is TRBJ2-1, the V gene TRBV29-1, with D tentatively TRBD1 (6 bases). This CDR3 has 17 amino acids. Germline CDR1 and CDR2: SQVTM and ANQGSEA. Trimming took 0 bases from V and 0 from J, leaving 15 bases between them. In nucleotides, the CDR3 is TGCAGCGTTGAAGACCAAGTGGACAGTCTCTCCTACAATGAGCAGTTCTTC. Encoded protein: CSVEDQVDSLSYNEQFF.

The V gene is TRBV7-9, the J gene TRBJ2-2; 8 positions agree with TRBD2. CDR1 and CDR2 from the germline V gene are SEHNR and FQNEAQ (reference sequence). The length of the CDR3 is 14 residues. Trimming took 8 bases from V and 0 from J; bases not matched to a gene: 2. CDR3 sequence: CASLAGPNTGELFF. The CDR3 DNA reads as TGTGCCAGCTTAGCGGGGCCGAACACCGGGGAGCTGTTTTTT.